A single sample is the source of the 17 T cell receptor beta chains below, sequenced in a study of blood T cell repertoires in COVID-19. TCRdb's copy holds only in-frame clones and misses some; the assay was immunoSEQ multiplex PCR. The sample contains approximately 300,000 clones, around 86% of which appear only once. Material: peripheral blood. The receptors come from a woman aged 50 to 65 with acute or convalescent COVID-19.

J is TRBJ2-5 and V is TRBV7-9; 9 nucleotides line up with TRBD2. This CDR3 has 17 amino acids. The ends lost 4 bases at V and 5 bases at J; junction bases unmatched: 14. CDR1 is SEHNR, CDR2 FQNEAQ, per germline (reference sequence). The CDR3 DNA reads TGTGCCAGCAGCTCGGGCAAGGATAGCGGGAGTCACGAGACCCAGTACTTC. This translates into CASSSGKDSGSHETQYF.

For this clone: The identical CDR3 is also encoded by other nucleotide sequences in the sample. The J gene is TRBJ2-7, the V gene TRBV29-1, with D perhaps TRBD2 (5 bases). Trimming pared 4 bases from V and 0 bases from J, leaving 7 bases between. Germline V gene data show CDR1 as SQVTM and CDR2 as ANQGSEA. CDR3 length: 12 amino acids. The CDR3 nucleotides read TGCAGCGTTGTTCGGGACTCCTACGAGCAGTACTTC. This translates into CSVVRDSYEQYF.

The chain joins TRBV11-1 to TRBJ1-6; D is unclear. There are 15 residues in the CDR3. Germline V lookup: CDR1 SGHAT, CDR2 FQDESV (reference sequence). The V end lost 9 bases, the J end lost 4 bases, and 16 bases lay between the germline ends. The CDR3 DNA reads as TGTGCCAGTGCGAGCGGGCAGCTGTATAATTCACCCCTCCACTTT. It encodes CASASGQLYNSPLHF. Complete variable domain (other parts from reference TRBV11-1 and TRBJ1-6): EAEVAQSPRYKITEKSQAVAFWCDPISGHATLYWYRQILGQGPELLVQFQDESVVDDSQLPKDRFSAERLKGVDSTLKIQPAELGDSAMYLCASASGQLYNSPLHFGNGTRLTVT.

This clone was counted between two and nine times. J is TRBJ1-5 and V is TRBV25-1; no definite D call. The V and J ends lost 4 bases and 5 bases respectively, with 9 bases between them. Germline CDR1 is MGHDK and CDR2 is SYGVNS. The CDR3 is made up of 13 amino acids. The CDR3 coding sequence is TGTGCCAGCAGTGTAGAGAGCTATCAGCCCCAGCATTTT. It specifies CASSVESYQPQHF.

The chain joins TRBV14 to TRBJ1-1; maybe TRBD1 (6 bases). From germline, CDR1 is SGHDN and CDR2 FVKESK. CDR3 length: 13 residues. The V and J ends lost 5 bases and 1 base respectively, with 8 bases between them. The CDR3 loop is CASSKTGNTEAFF. CDR3 coding DNA: TGTGCCAGCAGCAAGACAGGGAACACTGAAGCTTTCTTT.

The V call is TRBV7-3, the J call TRBJ2-2; D remains ambiguous. CDR3 length: 11 amino acids. With 5 bases removed from V and 8 bases from J, the gap between germline ends came to 6 bases. The germline V gene has CDR1 SGHTA and CDR2 FQGTGA. The DNA of the CDR3 is TGTGCCAGCAGCGTCGGGGGGGAGCTGTTTTTT. It yields the protein CASSVGGELFF. The full variable domain, in which reference TRBV7-3 and TRBJ2-2 provide the parts outside the CDR3, is GAGVSQTPSNKVTEKGKYVELRCDPISGHTALYWYRQSLGQGPEFLIYFQGTGAADDSGLPNDRFFAVRPEGSVSTLKIQRTERGDSAVYLCASSVGGELFFGEGSRLTVL.

The V gene is TRBV5-1, the J gene TRBJ2-5; a weak D match, TRBD1 (6 bases). Trimming removed 5 bases at V and 3 bases at J, with 11 bases between. This CDR3 contains 13 residues. CDR1 is SGHRS, CDR2 YFSETQ, per germline. CDR3 nucleotide sequence: TGCGCCAGCAGAAGGGACAATAAAGAGACCCAGTACTTC. Amino acids: CASRRDNKETQYF.

The chain combines TRBV9 with TRBJ2-3, with unresolved D. This CDR3 has 12 amino acids. CDR1 SGDLS and CDR2 YYNGEE come from the germline V gene. V lost 2 bases and J lost 1, with 2 bases in between. The CDR3 nucleotides read TGTGCCAGCAGCGTCGGCACAGATACGCAGTATTTT. Translated, it gives CASSVGTDTQYF.

This chain links TRBV24-1 with TRBJ2-3; D is uncertain. The V end was cut by 3 bases, the J end by 1 base, with 13 bases between. The V gene's germline CDR1 is KGHDR and CDR2 SFDVKD. This CDR3 contains 16 residues. CDR3 region: CATSDGFGGRTDTQYF. CDR3 DNA: TGTGCCACCAGTGATGGCTTTGGTGGTCGCACAGATACGCAGTATTTT.

V is TRBV19 and J is TRBJ2-5; the match to TRBD2 covers 11 bases. The CDR3 has 15 amino acids. V dropped 5 bases and J dropped 3; count of bases not matched to a gene: 5. The germline V gene encodes CDR1 LNHDA and CDR2 SQIVND (reference sequence). The CDR3 region has the DNA TGTGCCAGTAGTGTGACTAGCGGGACCGAAGAGACCCAGTACTTC. Translating gives CASSVTSGTEETQYF.

This clone appeared once. This sequence joins TRBV10-3 and TRBJ1-2; D is possibly TRBD1 (6 bases). CDR1 is ENHRY, CDR2 SYGVKD, per germline. V was cut by 7 bases and J by 4 bases, with 16 bases left in between. The CDR3 runs to 14 residues. As DNA, the CDR3 is TGTGCCATCAAAGGGGCAGGGGACCCCTATGGCTACACCTTC. Translating it yields CAIKGAGDPYGYTF.

V gene TRBV6-5 combines with J gene TRBJ2-7, with a possible D match to TRBD2 (5 bases). Germline loops: CDR1 MNHEY, CDR2 SVGAGI. Trimming stripped 7 bases from V and 3 bases from J, with 19 bases between. The CDR3 is 15 amino acids. CDR3: CASTPTRGSFYEQYF. CDR3 DNA: TGTGCCAGCACCCCGACCCGGGGTTCCTTCTACGAGCAGTACTTC.

This chain connects TRBV27 to TRBJ2-3; possible D gene TRBD2, 6 bases. The CDR3 extends over 17 amino acids. Germline CDR1 is MNHEY and CDR2 is SMNVEV (reference sequence). V lost 3 bases, J lost 4 bases, and 20 bases lay in between. CDR3: CASSFSRTPEGADTQYF. DNA of the CDR3: TGTGCCAGCAGTTTTTCCCGGACCCCGGAGGGAGCAGATACGCAGTATTTT.

This clone has a handful of counts. The V call is TRBV15, the J call TRBJ2-3; no definite D call. The CDR3 is 16 residues long. Per the germline V gene, CDR1 is LNHNV and CDR2 is YYDKDF (reference sequence). Trimming removed 0 bases at V and 0 bases at J, with 10 bases between. CDR3 region: CATSRDGGTSTDTQYF. The CDR3 coding sequence is TGTGCCACCAGCAGAGATGGCGGAACAAGCACAGATACGCAGTATTTT.

This clone showed up just a few times. The chain combines TRBV19 with TRBJ1-5; D uncertain. The length of the CDR3 is 14 residues. Germline-derived CDR1 and CDR2 are LNHDA and SQIVND (reference sequence). V dropped 2 bases and J dropped 0 bases, with 5 bases sitting between them. CDR3 coding DNA: TGTGCCAGTAGTATAACCTATAGCAATCAGCCCCAGCATTTT. Its protein product is CASSITYSNQPQHF.

The chain combines TRBV4-3 with TRBJ1-4; TRBD1 might be the D (5 bases). Between the trimmed V and J ends, which lost 3 bases and 1 base, there was a span of 9 bases. Germline V CDR1 and CDR2: LGHNA, YSLEER. CDR3 length: 15 residues. CDR3 protein: CASSQEGRTNEKLFF. As DNA, the CDR3 is TGCGCCAGCAGCCAGGAGGGACGAACTAATGAAAAACTGTTTTTT.

A few counts support this clone. CDR3 bases: TGTGCCAGCAGGCGGGACCACACGGACGAGCAGTACTTC. Its translation: CASRRDHTDEQYF. V usage is TRBV6-5 and J usage is TRBJ2-7; possible D gene TRBD2, 6 bases. Germline lookup yields CDR1 MNHEY and CDR2 SVGAGI. The CDR3 totals 13 residues. V gave up 6 bases and J gave up 5 bases, with 14 bases separating them.